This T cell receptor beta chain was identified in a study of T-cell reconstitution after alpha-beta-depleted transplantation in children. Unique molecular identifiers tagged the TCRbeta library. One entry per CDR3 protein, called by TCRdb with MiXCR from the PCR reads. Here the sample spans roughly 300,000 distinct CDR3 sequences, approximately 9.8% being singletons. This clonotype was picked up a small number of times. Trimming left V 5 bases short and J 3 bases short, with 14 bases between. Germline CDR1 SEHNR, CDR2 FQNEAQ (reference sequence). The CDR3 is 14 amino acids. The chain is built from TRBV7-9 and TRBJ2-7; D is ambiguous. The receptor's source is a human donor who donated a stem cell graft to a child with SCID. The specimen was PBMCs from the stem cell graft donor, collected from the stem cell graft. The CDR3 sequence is CASSTRAEDYEQYF. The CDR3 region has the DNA TGTGCCAGCAGCACCCGGGCCGAGGACTACGAGCAGTACTTC. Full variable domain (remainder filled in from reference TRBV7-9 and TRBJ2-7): DTGVSQNPRHKITKRGQNVTFRCDPISEHNRLYWYRQTLGQGPEFLTYFQNEAQLEKSRLLSDRFSAERPKGSFSTLEIQRTEQGDSAMYLCASSTRAEDYEQYFGPGTRLTVT.